Listed below are T cell receptor beta chains from one sample, sequenced in a study of chemoradiotherapy in HPV16-positive cancers. Sequencing was performed with immunoSEQ multiplex PCR; in TCRdb, only in-frame clones are kept and a portion is missing. The repertoire holds 15,000 or so clones, roughly 89% seen once, with roughly 22% in the top ten. The sample was blood, taken from a patient who underwent chemoradiotherapy. The source is a human donor with HPV-associated anogenital cancer. The CDR3 runs from the conserved cysteine through the conserved F or W. The order of the fields is V gene, D gene, J gene, CDR3 DNA, CDR3 protein. D genes are given only for firm matches.

V gene: TRBV7-3; D gene: TRBD2; J gene: TRBJ2-1; CDR3 DNA: TGTGCCAGCAGCTTCCCGGGACTAGCATGGGAGCAGTTCTTC; CDR3 protein: CASSFPGLAWEQFF
V gene: TRBV7-9; D gene: TRBD2; J gene: TRBJ2-2; CDR3 DNA: TGTGCCAGCAGCTTGGTTAGCGGGGTCACCGGGGAGCTGTTTTTT; CDR3 protein: CASSLVSGVTGELFF
V gene: TRBV6-1; D gene: .; J gene: TRBJ1-1; CDR3 DNA: TGTGCCAGCCTGGTGGGTGGGGGGCCTCTTGAAGCTTTCTTT; CDR3 protein: CASLVGGGPLEAFF
V gene: TRBV4-3; D gene: .; J gene: TRBJ2-2; CDR3 DNA: TGCGCCAGCAGCCAAGATAACACCGGGGAGCTGTTTTTT; CDR3 protein: CASSQDNTGELFF
V gene: TRBV5-1; D gene: TRBD1; J gene: TRBJ2-5; CDR3 DNA: TGCGCCAGCAGCTTACCCGGGACAGGTTCGACCCAGTACTTC; CDR3 protein: CASSLPGTGSTQYF
V gene: TRBV5-1; D gene: .; J gene: TRBJ2-7; CDR3 DNA: TGCGCCAGCAGCACAACAGGAGCCTACGAGCAGTACTTC; CDR3 protein: CASSTTGAYEQYF
V gene: TRBV2; D gene: TRBD1; J gene: TRBJ1-1; CDR3 DNA: TGTGCCAGCAGGGGACAGCCGAACACTGAAGCTTTCTTT; CDR3 protein: CASRGQPNTEAFF
V gene: TRBV27; D gene: TRBD1; J gene: TRBJ2-7; CDR3 DNA: TGTGCCAGCCGCAGGGACAGGGACAATTACGAGCAGTACTTC; CDR3 protein: CASRRDRDNYEQYF
V gene: TRBV15; D gene: TRBD1; J gene: TRBJ1-5; CDR3 DNA: TGTGCCACCAGCAGAGTCCAGGGGGGGAATCAGCCCCAGCATTTT; CDR3 protein: CATSRVQGGNQPQHF
V gene: TRBV28; D gene: .; J gene: TRBJ2-7; CDR3 DNA: TGTGCCAGCAGCAGCAGCCACGAGCAGTACTTC; CDR3 protein: CASSSSHEQYF